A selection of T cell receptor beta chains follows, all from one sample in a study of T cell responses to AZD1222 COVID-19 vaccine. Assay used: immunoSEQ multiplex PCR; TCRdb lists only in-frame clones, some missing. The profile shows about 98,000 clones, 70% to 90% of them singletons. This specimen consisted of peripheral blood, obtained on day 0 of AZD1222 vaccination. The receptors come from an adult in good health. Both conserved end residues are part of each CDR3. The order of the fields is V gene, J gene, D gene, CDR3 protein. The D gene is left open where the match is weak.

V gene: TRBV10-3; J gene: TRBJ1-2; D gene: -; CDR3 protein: CAISERDGANYGYTF
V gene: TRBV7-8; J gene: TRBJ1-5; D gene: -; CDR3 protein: CASSLDSGAGSNQPQHF
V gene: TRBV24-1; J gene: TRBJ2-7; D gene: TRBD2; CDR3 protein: CATSEAGGGYEQYF
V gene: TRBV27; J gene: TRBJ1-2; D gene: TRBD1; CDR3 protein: CASSPGTGIGYTF
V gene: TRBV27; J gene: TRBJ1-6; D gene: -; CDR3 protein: CASSNRVYSPLHF
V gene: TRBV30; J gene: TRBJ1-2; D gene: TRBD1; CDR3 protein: CAWSQGQGSYTF
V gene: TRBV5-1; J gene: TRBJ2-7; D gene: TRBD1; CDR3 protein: CASSGQGDEQYF
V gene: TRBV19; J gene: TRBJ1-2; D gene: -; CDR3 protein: CASSIGFRVDYGYTF
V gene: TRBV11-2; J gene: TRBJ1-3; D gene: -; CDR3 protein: CASGQGNTIYF
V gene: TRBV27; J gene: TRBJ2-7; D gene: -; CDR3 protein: CASSTRPKQYF
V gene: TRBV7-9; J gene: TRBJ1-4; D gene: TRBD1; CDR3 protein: CASSLEQGQREKLFF
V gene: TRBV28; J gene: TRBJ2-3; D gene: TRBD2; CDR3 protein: CASSLFGVRKREATDTQYF
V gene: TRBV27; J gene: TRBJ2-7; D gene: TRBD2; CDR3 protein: CASSPSTSLNYEQYF
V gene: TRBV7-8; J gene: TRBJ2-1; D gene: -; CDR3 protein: CASSFGTPNNEQFF
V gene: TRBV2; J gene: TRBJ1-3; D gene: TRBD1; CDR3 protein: CASSADREAGNTIYF
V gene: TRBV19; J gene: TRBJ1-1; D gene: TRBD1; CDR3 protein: CASSIDPGGWTEAFF
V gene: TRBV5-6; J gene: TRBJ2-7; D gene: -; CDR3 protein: CASSSPEAREQYF